This T cell receptor beta chain emerged from a study of long-term antiretroviral therapy in people with HIV. Trimming stripped 1 base from V and 6 bases from J, with 10 bases between. The CDR3 has 13 residues. Per the germline V gene, CDR1 is SGHNT and CDR2 is YYREEE (reference sequence). The assay, immunoSEQ v3.0, was run at survey level. The repertoire was sequenced with immunoSEQ multiplex PCR; TCRdb's copy has only in-frame clones and lacks some. There are about 24,000 clones in the sample; approximately 80% occur only once, and about 5% lies in the top ten. The chain carries TRBV5-4 and TRBJ1-1; D is unclear. This specimen consisted of unsorted PBMCs, obtained 4.4 years after starting antiretroviral therapy. The receptor was isolated from a man between 25 and 39 years old with HIV. CDR3 loop: CASSLSSISEAFF. The DNA of the CDR3 is TGTGCCAGCAGCTTGTCCAGCATTTCTGAAGCTTTCTTT.